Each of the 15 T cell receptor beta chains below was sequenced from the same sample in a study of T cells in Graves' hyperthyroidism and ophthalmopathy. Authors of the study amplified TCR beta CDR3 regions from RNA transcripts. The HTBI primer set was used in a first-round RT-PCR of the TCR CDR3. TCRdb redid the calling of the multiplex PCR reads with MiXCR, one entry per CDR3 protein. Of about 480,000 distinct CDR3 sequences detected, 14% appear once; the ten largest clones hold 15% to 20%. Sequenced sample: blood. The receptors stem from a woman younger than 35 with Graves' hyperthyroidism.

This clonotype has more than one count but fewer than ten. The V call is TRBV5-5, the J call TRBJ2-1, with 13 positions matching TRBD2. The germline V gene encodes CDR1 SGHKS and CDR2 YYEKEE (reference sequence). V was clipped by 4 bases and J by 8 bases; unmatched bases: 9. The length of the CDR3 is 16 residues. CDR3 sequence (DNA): TGTGCCAGCAGCCCCGGACTAGCGGGAGAGTTATATGAGCAGTTCTTC. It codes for CASSPGLAGELYEQFF.

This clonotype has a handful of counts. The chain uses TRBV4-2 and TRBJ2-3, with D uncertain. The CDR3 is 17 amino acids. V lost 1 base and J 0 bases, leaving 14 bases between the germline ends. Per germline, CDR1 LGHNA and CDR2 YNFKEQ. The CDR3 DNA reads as TGTGCCAGCAGCCAAGTAGAAGGTTTATCTAGCACAGATACGCAGTATTTT. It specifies CASSQVEGLSSTDTQYF.

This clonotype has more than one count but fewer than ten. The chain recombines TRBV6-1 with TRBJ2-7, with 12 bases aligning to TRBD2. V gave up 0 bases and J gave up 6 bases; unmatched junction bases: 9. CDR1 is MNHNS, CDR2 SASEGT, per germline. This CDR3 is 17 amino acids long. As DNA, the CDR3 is TGTGCCAGCAGTGAAGCGCTCCGAGGACTAGCGGGAATCGAGCAGTACGTC. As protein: CASSEALRGLAGIEQYV.

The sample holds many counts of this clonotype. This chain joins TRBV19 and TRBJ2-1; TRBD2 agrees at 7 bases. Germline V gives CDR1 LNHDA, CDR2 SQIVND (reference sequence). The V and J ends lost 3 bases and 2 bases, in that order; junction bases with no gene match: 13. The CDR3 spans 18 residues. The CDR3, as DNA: TGTGCCAGTAGTATCGGCCCGGGGGAGGGATCGGCCTACAATGAGCAGTTCTTC. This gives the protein CASSIGPGEGSAYNEQFF.

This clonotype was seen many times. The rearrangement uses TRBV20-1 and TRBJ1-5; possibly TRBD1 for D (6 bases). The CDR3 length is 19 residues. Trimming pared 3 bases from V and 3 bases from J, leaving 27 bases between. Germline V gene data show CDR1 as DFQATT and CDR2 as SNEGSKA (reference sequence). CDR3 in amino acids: CSASYLPLTGGGPNQPQHF. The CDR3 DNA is TGCAGTGCTAGTTACTTACCACTTACCGGAGGGGGGCCCAATCAGCCCCAGCATTTT.

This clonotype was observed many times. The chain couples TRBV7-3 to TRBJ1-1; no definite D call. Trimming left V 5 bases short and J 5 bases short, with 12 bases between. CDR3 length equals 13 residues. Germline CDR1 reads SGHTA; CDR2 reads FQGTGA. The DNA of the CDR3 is TGTGCCAGCAGCCAGTGGACCCTGACTGAAGCTTTCTTT. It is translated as CASSQWTLTEAFF. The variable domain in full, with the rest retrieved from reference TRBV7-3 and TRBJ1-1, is GAGVSQTPSNKVTEKGKYVELRCDPISGHTALYWYRQSLGQGPEFLIYFQGTGAADDSGLPNDRFFAVRPEGSVSTLKIQRTERGDSAVYLCASSQWTLTEAFFGQGTRLTVV.

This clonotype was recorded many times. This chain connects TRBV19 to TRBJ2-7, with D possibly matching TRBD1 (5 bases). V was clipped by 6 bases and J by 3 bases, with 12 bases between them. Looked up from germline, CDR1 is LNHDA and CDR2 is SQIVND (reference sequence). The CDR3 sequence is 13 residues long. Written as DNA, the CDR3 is TGTGCCAGTAGCTCCGGACACGGCTACGAGCAGTACTTC. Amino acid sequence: CASSSGHGYEQYF.

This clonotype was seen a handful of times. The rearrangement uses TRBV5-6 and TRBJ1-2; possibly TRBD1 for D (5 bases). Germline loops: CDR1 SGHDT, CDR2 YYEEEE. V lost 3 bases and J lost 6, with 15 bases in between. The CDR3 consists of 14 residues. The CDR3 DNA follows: TGTGCCAGCAGCTCGAGGGGAGTAGTCCATGGCTACACCTTC. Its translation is CASSSRGVVHGYTF.

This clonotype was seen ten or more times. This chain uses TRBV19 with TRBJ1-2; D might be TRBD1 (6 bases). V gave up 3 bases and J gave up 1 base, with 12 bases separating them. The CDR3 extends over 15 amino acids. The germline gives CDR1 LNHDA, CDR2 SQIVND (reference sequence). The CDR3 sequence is CASSIGTPINYGYTF. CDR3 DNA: TGTGCCAGTAGTATTGGGACACCTATTAACTATGGCTACACCTTC.

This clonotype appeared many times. CDR3 protein: CASSERQSSSGNTIYF. The CDR3 DNA is TGCGCCAGCAGTGAAAGGCAGTCCAGCTCTGGAAACACCATATATTTT. V is TRBV10-2 and J is TRBJ1-3; no clear D gene. From germline, CDR1 is WSHSY and CDR2 SAAADI. The CDR3 length is 16 residues. Trimming removed 3 bases from V and 0 bases from J, with 12 bases in between.

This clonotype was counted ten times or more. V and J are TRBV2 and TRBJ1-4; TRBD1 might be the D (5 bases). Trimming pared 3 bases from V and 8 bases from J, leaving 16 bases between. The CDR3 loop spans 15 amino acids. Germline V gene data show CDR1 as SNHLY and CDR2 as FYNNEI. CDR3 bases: TGTGCCAGCAGTGAGGCGTGGGGCCTTGGAGAAAAACTGTTTTTT. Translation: CASSEAWGLGEKLFF.

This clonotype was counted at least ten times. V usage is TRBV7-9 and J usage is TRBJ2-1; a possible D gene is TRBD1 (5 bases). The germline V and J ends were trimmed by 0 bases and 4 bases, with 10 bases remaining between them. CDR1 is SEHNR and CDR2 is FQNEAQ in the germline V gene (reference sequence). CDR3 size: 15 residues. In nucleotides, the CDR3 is TGTGCCAGCAGCTTAGCGGGTCAGGGTTACAATGAGCAGTTCTTC. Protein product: CASSLAGQGYNEQFF.

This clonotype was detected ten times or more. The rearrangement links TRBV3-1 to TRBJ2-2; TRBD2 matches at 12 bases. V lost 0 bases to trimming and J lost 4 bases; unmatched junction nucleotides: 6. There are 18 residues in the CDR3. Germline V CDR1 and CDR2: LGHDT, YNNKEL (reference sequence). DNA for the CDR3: TGTGCCAGCAGCCAAGAGACTAGCGGGAGCGTCCTCACCGGGGAGCTGTTTTTT. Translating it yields CASSQETSGSVLTGELFF. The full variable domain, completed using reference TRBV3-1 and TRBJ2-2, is DTAVSQTPKYLVTQMGNDKSIKCEQNLGHDTMYWYKQDSKKFLKIMFSYNNKELIINETVPNRFSPKSPDKAHLNLHINSLELGDSAVYFCASSQETSGSVLTGELFFGEGSRLTVL.

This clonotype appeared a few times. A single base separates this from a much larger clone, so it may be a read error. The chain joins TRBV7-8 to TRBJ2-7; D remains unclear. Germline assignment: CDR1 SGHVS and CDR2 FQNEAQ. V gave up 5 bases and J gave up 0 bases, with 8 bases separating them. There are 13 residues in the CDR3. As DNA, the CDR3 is TGTGCCAGCAGCCCGAGGATCTCCTACGAGCAGTACTTC. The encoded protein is CASSPRISYEQYF.

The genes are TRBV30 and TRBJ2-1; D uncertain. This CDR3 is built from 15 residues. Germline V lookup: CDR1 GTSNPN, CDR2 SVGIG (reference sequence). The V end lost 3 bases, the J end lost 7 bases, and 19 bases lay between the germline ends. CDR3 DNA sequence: TGTGCCTGGAGGACGAAAGGTCTACCTTCGAATGAGCAGTTCTTC. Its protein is CAWRTKGLPSNEQFF.